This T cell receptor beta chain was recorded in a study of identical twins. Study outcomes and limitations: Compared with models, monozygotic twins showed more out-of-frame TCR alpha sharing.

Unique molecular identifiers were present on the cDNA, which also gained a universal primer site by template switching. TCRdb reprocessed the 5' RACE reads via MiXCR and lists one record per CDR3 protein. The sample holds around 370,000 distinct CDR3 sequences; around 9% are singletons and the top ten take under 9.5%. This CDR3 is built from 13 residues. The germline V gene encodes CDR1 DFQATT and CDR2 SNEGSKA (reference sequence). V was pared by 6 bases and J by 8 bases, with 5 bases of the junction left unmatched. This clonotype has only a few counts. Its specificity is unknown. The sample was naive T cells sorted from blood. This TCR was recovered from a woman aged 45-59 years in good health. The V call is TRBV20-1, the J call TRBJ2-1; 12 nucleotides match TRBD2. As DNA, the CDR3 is TGCAGTGCAATGACTAGCGGGAGCCATGAGCAGTTCTTC. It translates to CSAMTSGSHEQFF.